This entry describes one T cell receptor (beta chain). What it binds is unknown. The entry originates in a study of radiotherapy plus CTLA-4 blockade in lung cancer. Study results and limitations: Alongside interferon-beta, early blood T cell clone dynamics were reportedly the best predictor of response.

Sequencing was performed with immunoSEQ multiplex PCR; in TCRdb, only in-frame clones are kept and a portion is missing. Of about 50,000 clones listed, approximately 84% are singletons. Germline V gene data show CDR1 as MNHNS and CDR2 as SASEGT. The CDR3 is made up of 13 amino acids. Trimming took 6 bases from V and 5 from J, leaving 13 bases between them. V and J are TRBV6-1 and TRBJ1-1; D is perhaps TRBD1 (5 bases). This TCR was sampled from a human donor with non-small cell lung cancer whose response to radiotherapy plus ipilimumab could not be evaluated. The sample consisted of peripheral blood, taken from a patient treated with radiotherapy plus ipilimumab. In DNA form, the CDR3 reads TGTGCCAGCAGAAGGGGATATCGTACTGAAGCTTTCTTT. As protein: CASRRGYRTEAFF.